Following are 5 T cell receptor beta chains from one sample sequenced in a study of monozygotic twins with inflammatory bowel disease (dated by TCRdb to the late 2010s). The library relied on 5' RACE. Sequencer: Illumina HiSeq 2500. With the reads reprocessed by TCRdb, a single entry stands for each CDR3 protein sequence and no DNA is reported. In this sample's table one finds fewer than 550,000 distinct CDR3 sequences. 2% to 2.5% of the sample lies in the top ten. Sample: blood. The receptors here all came from a human donor with ulcerative colitis or Crohn's disease, or a healthy co-twin of an affected twin (not recorded which).

The V call is TRBV6-5, the J call TRBJ1-2; TCRdb's D call, TRBD1, is unchecked because there is no DNA. The CDR3 covers 14 residues. Germline lookup yields CDR1 MNHEY and CDR2 SVGAGI. The CDR3 here is CASSYRAGSYGYTF.

CDR3 in amino acids: CASSLSPRGALLDTQYF. The rearrangement links TRBV7-2 to TRBJ2-3; absent DNA, TCRdb's TRBD1 call cannot be checked. Germline V gene data show CDR1 as SGHTA and CDR2 as FQGNSA. This CDR3 has 17 residues.

The CDR3 here is CASSLREPQGNTEAFF. The chain joins TRBV7-9 to TRBJ1-1; TCRdb reports TRBD1, a call that lacks DNA to check it against. The CDR3 is 16 amino acids. From germline, CDR1 is SEHNR and CDR2 FQNEAQ (reference sequence).

This sequence joins TRBV6-1 and TRBJ1-5; the D call of TRBD1 rests on TCRdb alone, since no DNA is present to check it. This CDR3 contains 16 residues. Germline V gene data show CDR1 as MNHNS and CDR2 as SASEGT. CDR3 protein: CASKPGGRGFNQPQHF.

V usage is TRBV3-1 and J usage is TRBJ1-2; no DNA is available, so the TRBD1 call from TCRdb remains unchecked. The CDR3 spans 15 residues. The germline V gene has CDR1 LGHDT and CDR2 YNNKEL (reference sequence). The CDR3 is CASSQRDSGEDGYTF.